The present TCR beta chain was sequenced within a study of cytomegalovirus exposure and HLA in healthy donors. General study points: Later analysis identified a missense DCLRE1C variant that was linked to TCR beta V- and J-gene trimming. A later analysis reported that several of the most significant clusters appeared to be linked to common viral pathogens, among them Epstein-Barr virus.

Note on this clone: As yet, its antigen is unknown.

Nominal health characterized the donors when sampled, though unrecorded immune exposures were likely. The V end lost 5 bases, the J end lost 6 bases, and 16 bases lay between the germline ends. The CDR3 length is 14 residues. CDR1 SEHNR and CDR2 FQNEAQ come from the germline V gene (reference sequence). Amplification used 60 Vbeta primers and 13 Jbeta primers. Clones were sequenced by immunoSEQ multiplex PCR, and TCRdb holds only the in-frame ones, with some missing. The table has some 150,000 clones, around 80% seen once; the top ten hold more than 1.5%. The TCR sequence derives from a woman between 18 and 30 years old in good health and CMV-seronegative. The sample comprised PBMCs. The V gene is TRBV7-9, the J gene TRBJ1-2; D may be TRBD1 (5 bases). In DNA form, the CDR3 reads TGTGCCAGCAGCCCCTCCCGGGGGTGGAATGGCTACACCTTC. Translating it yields CASSPSRGWNGYTF.